This is a list of T cell receptor beta chains from one sample in a study of T cells in Graves' hyperthyroidism and ophthalmopathy. TCRdb independently ran MiXCR on the multiplex PCR reads; one entry per CDR3 protein. The table has roughly 580,000 distinct CDR3 sequences, approximately 44% seen once. Specimen: peripheral blood or thyroid tissue (not recorded which). The receptors originated from a woman in her late teens or twenties with Graves' hyperthyroidism. CDR3s include the opening cysteine and the closing phenylalanine or tryptophan. D genes are given only for firm matches. Where a row states a size, it is once, few, many or the class of an expanded clone; other rows omit it.

J: TRBJ2-5
V: TRBV15
size: -
D: -
DNA: TGTGCCACCAGCAGAGAAGGGCCGTACAATGAGCAGTACTTC
CDR3: CATSREGPYNEQYF

J: TRBJ2-1
V: TRBV7-9
size: -
D: -
DNA: TGTGCCAGCAGCTTAGGTAGCGTGGCAATCTACGAGCAGTTCTTC
CDR3: CASSLGSVAIYEQFF

J: TRBJ2-7
V: TRBV29-1
size: -
D: TRBD1
DNA: TGCAGCGTTGGAGGTGTCCGAGACAGGGGCTACGAGCAGTACTTC
CDR3: CSVGGVRDRGYEQYF

J: TRBJ2-7
V: TRBV29-1
size: -
D: -
DNA: TGCAGCGTTGAAACCGACAGCGTTACCTACGAGCAGTACTTC
CDR3: CSVETDSVTYEQYF

J: TRBJ1-1
V: TRBV6-4
size: -
D: TRBD1
DNA: TGTGCCAGCAGTGATCTCCGAGGGGGCCGTCTGTCTTTCTTT
CDR3: CASSDLRGGRLSFF

J: TRBJ2-7
V: TRBV5-6
size: -
D: -
DNA: TGTGCCAGCAGCAACATACAGGGCTACGAGCAGTACTTC
CDR3: CASSNIQGYEQYF

J: TRBJ1-2
V: TRBV7-8
size: many
D: -
DNA: TGTGCCAGCAGCTTAAATGGCCAATACGCGGGCTACACCTTC
CDR3: CASSLNGQYAGYTF

J: TRBJ2-7
V: TRBV10-3
size: -
D: -
DNA: TGTGCCATCAGTGGGTCTGTCCTTAGCGAGCAGTACTTC
CDR3: CAISGSVLSEQYF

J: TRBJ2-7
V: TRBV7-9
size: few
D: TRBD2
DNA: TGTGCCAGCAGCCCGAGTAGCGGGAACTACGAGCAGTACTTC
CDR3: CASSPSSGNYEQYF

J: TRBJ2-5
V: TRBV7-2
size: few
D: -
DNA: TGTGCCAGCAGCTTTTTAGCGGCCTCCGGAGAGACCCAGTACTTC
CDR3: CASSFLAASGETQYF

J: TRBJ1-2
V: TRBV12-3/TRBV12-4
size: few
D: -
DNA: TGTGCCAGCAGTTTTCGACTTTATGGCTACACCTTC
CDR3: CASSFRLYGYTF

J: TRBJ2-2
V: TRBV19
size: few
D: TRBD2
DNA: TGTGCCAGTAACGCTAGGGGACTAGCGGGAGACACCGGGGAGCTGTTTTTT
CDR3: CASNARGLAGDTGELFF

J: TRBJ1-2
V: TRBV29-1
size: many
D: -
DNA: TGCAGCGTAGACAGTCTCTCCTATGGCTACACCTTC
CDR3: CSVDSLSYGYTF

J: TRBJ2-7
V: TRBV6-5
size: -
D: -
DNA: TGTGCCAGCAGTTACTTGGCGCCCTCCTACGAGCAGTACTTC
CDR3: CASSYLAPSYEQYF

J: TRBJ2-7
V: TRBV29-1
size: many
D: -
DNA: TGCAGCGTTGAAGGGCACGGTGCCACCTACGAGCAGTACTTC
CDR3: CSVEGHGATYEQYF

J: TRBJ1-1
V: TRBV7-9
size: -
D: -
DNA: TGTGCCAGCAGTTCAGGGGCCGGTTTTGTAGCTTTCTTT
CDR3: CASSSGAGFVAFF

J: TRBJ2-7
V: TRBV29-1
size: few
D: -
DNA: TGCAGCGTTGAAGATTGGAGTCAGGGTGACTACGAGCAGTACTTC
CDR3: CSVEDWSQGDYEQYF

J: TRBJ2-5
V: TRBV29-1
size: many
D: -
DNA: TGCAGCGTTTGGAGTGGGAAGGAGACCCAGTACTTC
CDR3: CSVWSGKETQYF

J: TRBJ2-5
V: TRBV20-1
size: -
D: -
DNA: TGCAGTGCTCGGGCCCGAATGGAGGAGACCCAGTACTTC
CDR3: CSARARMEETQYF

J: TRBJ2-5
V: TRBV6-1
size: few
D: TRBD2
DNA: TGTGCCAGCAGTGAATCTGGGGGGGAAGAGACCCAGTACTTC
CDR3: CASSESGGEETQYF

J: TRBJ1-2
V: TRBV20-1
size: few
D: -
DNA: TGCAGTGCTTATAACTATGGCTACACCTTC
CDR3: CSAYNYGYTF

J: TRBJ2-5
V: TRBV12-3/TRBV12-4
size: once
D: TRBD1
DNA: TGTGCCAGCAGATTTACGGGACAGCCGACCGGGGAGACCCAGTACTTC
CDR3: CASRFTGQPTGETQYF

J: TRBJ1-2
V: TRBV29-1
size: -
D: TRBD1
DNA: TGCAGCCCGGGACAGGGTTATTCGCATGGCTACACCTTC
CDR3: CSPGQGYSHGYTF

J: TRBJ1-1
V: TRBV25-1
size: few
D: -
DNA: TGTGCCAGCAGTTACGGGGGATTTGGGACTGAAGCTTTCTTT
CDR3: CASSYGGFGTEAFF

J: TRBJ1-5
V: TRBV7-6
size: few
D: -
DNA: TGTGCCAGCAGCTTATGGGCAGGGCTAAATAATCAGCCCCAGCATTTT
CDR3: CASSLWAGLNNQPQHF

J: TRBJ2-7
V: TRBV20-1
size: few
D: -
DNA: TGCAGTTTCGGAACAGGGCAGGGCGAGCAGTACTTC
CDR3: CSFGTGQGEQYF

J: TRBJ2-7
V: TRBV20-1
size: -
D: -
DNA: TGCAGTGCTAGAGAGGGAGTCTACGAGCAGTACTTC
CDR3: CSAREGVYEQYF

J: TRBJ1-4
V: TRBV15
size: -
D: -
DNA: TGTGCCACCAGCAGCCCCGGGACCTATAATGAAAAACTGTTTTTT
CDR3: CATSSPGTYNEKLFF

J: TRBJ2-7
V: TRBV7-9
size: many
D: -
DNA: TGTGCCAGCAGCGTAGGACGGGCCCGCTCCTACGAGCAGTACTTC
CDR3: CASSVGRARSYEQYF

J: TRBJ2-7
V: TRBV7-2
size: many
D: -
DNA: TGTGCCAGCAGCTTAACCTACACCTACGAGCAGTACTTC
CDR3: CASSLTYTYEQYF

J: TRBJ1-1
V: TRBV19
size: -
D: -
DNA: TGTGCCAGTAGTATTGACCGAGGCGACTCTGAAGCTTTCTTT
CDR3: CASSIDRGDSEAFF

J: TRBJ1-6
V: TRBV5-6
size: few
D: -
DNA: TGTGCCAGCAGCTTGCGACAGGATAATTCACCCCTCCACTTT
CDR3: CASSLRQDNSPLHF

J: TRBJ1-4
V: TRBV20-1
size: -
D: TRBD1
DNA: TGCAGTGCTAGAGATAGGGGGCCCCTAAATGAAAAACTGTTTTTT
CDR3: CSARDRGPLNEKLFF

J: TRBJ1-6
V: TRBV2
size: many
D: -
DNA: TGTGCCAGCAGTGACATGGGGAATTCACCCCTCCACTTT
CDR3: CASSDMGNSPLHF

J: TRBJ1-2
V: TRBV7-2
size: many
D: -
DNA: TGTGCCAGCAGCTTAGCGCAGAGAGGTGGCTACACCTTC
CDR3: CASSLAQRGGYTF

J: TRBJ1-3
V: TRBV20-1
size: once
D: -
DNA: TGCAGTGCATCTCTTCCTCACAAAAGTCCTGGAAACACCATATATTTT
CDR3: CSASLPHKSPGNTIYF

J: TRBJ2-7
V: TRBV10-3
size: few
D: -
DNA: TGTGCCAGCAGTTCAGGTAGCGGAGGCTACGAGCAGTACTTC
CDR3: CASSSGSGGYEQYF

J: TRBJ2-5
V: TRBV7-2
size: few
D: -
DNA: TGTGCCAGCAGCCAAGGGACACACCAAGAGACCCAGTACTTC
CDR3: CASSQGTHQETQYF

J: TRBJ1-6
V: TRBV2
size: -
D: -
DNA: TGTGCCAGCAGTGAACAGGTGAACTTACCCCTCCACTTT
CDR3: CASSEQVNLPLHF

J: TRBJ1-5
V: TRBV29-1
size: -
D: TRBD1
DNA: TGCAGCGTTACCACAGGGGGCATGGCTCAGCCCCAGCATTTT
CDR3: CSVTTGGMAQPQHF

J: TRBJ1-2
V: TRBV5-4
size: -
D: -
DNA: TGCGCCAGCAGCCAGATCAACAGGGCCTATGGCTACACCTTC
CDR3: CASSQINRAYGYTF

J: TRBJ1-5
V: TRBV20-1
size: -
D: TRBD1
DNA: TGCAGTGCTCGGGACAGGGAAGGCGGCAATCAGCCCCAGCATTTT
CDR3: CSARDREGGNQPQHF